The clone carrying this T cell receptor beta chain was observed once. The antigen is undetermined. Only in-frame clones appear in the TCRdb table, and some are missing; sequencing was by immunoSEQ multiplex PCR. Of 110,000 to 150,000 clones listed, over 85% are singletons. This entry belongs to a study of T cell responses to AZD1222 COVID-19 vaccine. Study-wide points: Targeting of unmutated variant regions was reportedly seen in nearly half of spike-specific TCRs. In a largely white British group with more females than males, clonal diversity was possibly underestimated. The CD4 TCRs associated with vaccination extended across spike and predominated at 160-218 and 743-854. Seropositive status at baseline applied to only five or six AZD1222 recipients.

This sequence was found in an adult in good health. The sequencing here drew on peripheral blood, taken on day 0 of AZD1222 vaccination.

CDR3 loop: CASSPGASYEQYF. Here the CDR3 DNA reads TGTGCCAGCTCCCCTGGGGCCTCCTACGAGCAGTACTTC. V is TRBV18 and J is TRBJ2-7, with D perhaps matching TRBD1 (5 bases). Germline assignment: CDR1 KGHSH and CDR2 LQKENI. There are 13 residues in the CDR3. V lost 6 bases to trimming and J lost 0 bases, with 9 bases between them.